This T cell receptor beta chain was sequenced in a study of PD-L1 blockade in urothelial cancer. V trimming: 3 bases; J trimming: 8 bases; junction bases outside the gene matches: 11. CDR1 is SEHNR and CDR2 is FQNEAQ in the germline V gene (reference sequence). The CDR3 has 15 residues. Indicated time point: peripheral blood 6 weeks after treatment start. The table came from immunoSEQ multiplex PCR; TCRdb's copy has only in-frame clones and leaves some out. The data contain tens of thousands of clones, about four fifths of them singletons. The V and J genes are TRBV7-9 and TRBJ2-5; TRBD1 agrees at 8 bases. This receptor was obtained from a man between 65 and 79 years old with urothelial cancer. The sequencing used PBMCs, collected around atezolizumab (anti-PD-L1) treatment. CDR3 coding DNA: TGTGCCAGCAGCTTCTCAGGACAGGGTCGTAATACCCAGTACTTC. Its protein is CASSFSGQGRNTQYF.